The source of this T cell receptor (beta chain) is a study of beta chain features in type 1 diabetes. Study-level findings and limits: Still unanswered here is whether HLA type influences TCRB rearrangement. Type 1 diabetes patients had TCRB CDR3s that were shorter (moderately but significantly so) in all four CD4+ subsets.

Reverse transcribing all isolated RNA meant expressed TCRB transcripts were sequenced. Naive, central memory and regulatory T cell samples came to a mean of approximately 3.57 million reads. Measured with immunoSEQ multiplex PCR; TCRdb has only the in-frame clones, and not every one. In the table there are some 900,000 clones, 15% to 20% of which are singletons. V shed 5 bases and J 3 bases; nucleotides not matched to a gene: 4. The CDR3 contains 14 residues. Germline CDR1 reads SGHVS; CDR2 reads FQNEAQ. With respect to this clone: Its target is unknown.

Sequencing was performed on naive CD4+ T cells from blood. The chain employs TRBV7-8 and TRBJ1-1; TRBD1 agrees at 9 bases. The sequence was obtained from a woman aged 18-35 years in good health. The CDR3 nucleotides read TGTGCCAGCAGCGGACAGGGGAGGGACACTGAAGCTTTCTTT. Its translation is CASSGQGRDTEAFF.